This passage covers 17 T cell receptor beta chains from one sample sequenced in a study of T cell repertoires in cytomegalovirus infection. TCRdb processed the reads anew with MiXCR; each CDR3 protein has one entry. The table shows some 220,000 distinct CDR3 sequences, with about 12% occurring only once. The sequenced sample was PBMCs. The receptors come from a human donor in good health (CMV status not recorded). Some clones in this sample may be carry-over from other donors' samples.

This clonotype came up many times. The rearrangement uses TRBV6-4 and TRBJ1-4, with D possibly being TRBD1 (5 bases). The V gene's germline CDR1 is MRHNA and CDR2 SNTAGT. The CDR3 runs to 15 residues. Trimming pared 0 bases from V and 8 bases from J, leaving 13 bases between. This CDR3 is CASSDSGVLEEKLFF. The CDR3 nucleotides read TGTGCCAGCAGTGACTCAGGGGTCCTAGAGGAAAAACTGTTTTTT.

V and J are TRBV2 and TRBJ1-6, with D perhaps matching TRBD1 (6 bases). This CDR3 is built from 16 residues. The germline V gene encodes CDR1 SNHLY and CDR2 FYNNEI. V dropped 6 bases and J dropped 0 bases, with 12 bases sitting between them. In DNA, the CDR3 is TGTGCCAGCAGGTTACAGGGAAGCTCCTATAATTCACCCCTCCACTTT. This encodes CASRLQGSSYNSPLHF.

This chain connects TRBV6-2 or TRBV6-3 to TRBJ2-7; D uncertain. CDR3 size: 14 residues. Trimming pared 0 bases from V and 7 bases from J, leaving 13 bases between. CDR1 is MNHEY, CDR2 SVGEGT, per germline. This CDR3 reads CASSYSGMTWEQYF. The CDR3 coding sequence is TGTGCCAGCAGTTACTCGGGGATGACGTGGGAGCAGTACTTC.

There are many counts of this clonotype. The V and J genes are TRBV7-2 and TRBJ2-1; the match to TRBD2 covers 11 bases. With 5 bases clipped from V and 12 bases from J, the junction kept 12 bases outside the gene matches. CDR1 SGHTA and CDR2 FQGNSA come from the germline V gene. CDR3 length equals 15 residues. CDR3 nucleotides: TGTGCCAGCAGCAAGAAGGTAGCGGGAGGGCCGGGGCAGTTCTTC. Translating it yields CASSKKVAGGPGQFF.

This clonotype came up many times. The chain combines TRBV7-2 with TRBJ2-7; TRBD2 agrees at 8 bases. The CDR3 sequence is 14 residues long. The trim removed 7 bases at V and 4 bases at J, leaving 9 bases unmatched. Germline-derived CDR1 and CDR2 are SGHTA and FQGNSA. CDR3 amino acids: CASTQSSGSYEQYF. The CDR3 region has the DNA TGTGCCAGCACCCAGTCGAGCGGGAGTTACGAGCAGTACTTC.

This clonotype was counted ten times or more. The chain links TRBV28 to TRBJ1-2; a possible D gene is TRBD1 (5 bases). Germline values: CDR1 MDHEN, CDR2 SYDVKM. The CDR3 extends over 12 amino acids. V gave up 8 bases and J gave up 2 bases, with 9 bases separating them. In DNA form, the CDR3 reads TGTGCCAGCTCCGGGGGGAACTATGGCTACACCTTC. Translated: CASSGGNYGYTF.

The chain links TRBV7-6 to TRBJ1-1, with a tentative D call TRBD1 (6 bases). The CDR3 totals 15 residues. V lost 4 bases to trimming and J lost 1 base, with 13 bases between them. Germline lookup yields CDR1 SGHVS and CDR2 FNYEAQ. In DNA, the CDR3 is TGTGCCAGCAGCTCCCTGGACAGTCGGAACACTGAAGCTTTCTTT. It yields the protein CASSSLDSRNTEAFF.

Only a few counts were recorded for this clonotype. This chain connects TRBV3-1 to TRBJ2-7; a possible D gene is TRBD1 (5 bases). This CDR3 comprises 16 residues. V was trimmed by 0 bases and J by 3 bases, leaving 15 bases between them. CDR1 and CDR2 (germline): LGHDT, YNNKEL (reference sequence). CDR3 loop: CASSQDLNLGDYEQYF. The CDR3 DNA reads as TGTGCCAGCAGCCAAGATTTGAACCTAGGGGACTACGAGCAGTACTTC.

Notes on this clonotype: A much larger clone differs by one base, so this may be a read error. This chain's CDR3 is CASSIMWTASGANVLTF. The CDR3 nucleotides read TGTGCCAGTAGTATAATGTGGACAGCCTCTGGGGCCAACGTCCTGACTTTC. This rearrangement joins TRBV19 to TRBJ2-6; a weak D match, TRBD1 (6 bases). V lost 2 bases and J lost 0, with 11 bases in between. Germline V gene sequence: CDR1 LNHDA, CDR2 SQIVND (reference sequence). The CDR3 is 17 residues long.

This clonotype was picked up a small number of times. The genes are TRBV20-1 and TRBJ1-4; no clear D. Germline V lookup: CDR1 DFQATT, CDR2 SNEGSKA (reference sequence). There are 12 residues in the CDR3. Deletions cut 1 base from V and 8 bases from J, with 8 bases between. The CDR3 nucleotides are TGCAGTGCTAGAGCCTTGGGCGAAAAACTGTTTTTT. Protein sequence: CSARALGEKLFF.

This clonotype was seen ten or more times. The genes are TRBV28 and TRBJ1-5; D is unclear. V lost 1 base, J lost 0 bases, and 7 bases lay in between. Germline-derived CDR1 and CDR2 are MDHEN and SYDVKM. The CDR3 consists of 15 residues. CDR3 region: CASSLSGFSNQPQHF. CDR3 in DNA: TGTGCCAGCAGTTTATCTGGGTTTAGCAATCAGCCCCAGCATTTT.

This chain joins TRBV15 and TRBJ1-2; possible D gene TRBD1, 5 bases. In germline, CDR1 is LNHNV, CDR2 YYDKDF (reference sequence). This CDR3 region has 13 residues. V was cut by 8 bases and J by 3 bases, with 13 bases left in between. CDR3: CATAEGLDYGYTF. The CDR3 coding sequence is TGTGCCACCGCCGAGGGGCTTGACTATGGCTACACCTTC.

This clonotype was seen more than once but under ten times. The gene calls are TRBV5-1 and TRBJ2-1; 13 bases match TRBD2. The J segment lost 5 bases and the V segment lost 4 bases, leaving 9 bases of the junction unmatched. Germline V lookup: CDR1 SGHRS, CDR2 YFSETQ. This CDR3 has 17 amino acids. CDR3 amino acids: CASSRSPGLAGNNEQFF. The CDR3, as DNA: TGCGCCAGCAGCCGGAGCCCGGGACTAGCGGGAAACAATGAGCAGTTCTTC.

This clonotype was recorded at least ten times. The chain recombines TRBV7-2 with TRBJ2-2; 11 nucleotides agree with TRBD2. The CDR3 contains 20 residues. Germline-derived CDR1 and CDR2 are SGHTA and FQGNSA. The V and J ends lost 4 bases and 5 bases, in that order; junction bases with no gene match: 18. In DNA form, the CDR3 reads TGTGCCAGCAGCTGGAGACGGGCGGTAGCGGGAGGGCGGTATACCGGGGAGCTGTTTTTT. As protein: CASSWRRAVAGGRYTGELFF.

This clonotype was picked up many times. The chain carries TRBV6-6 and TRBJ1-2; 7 nucleotides agree with TRBD1. The CDR3 consists of 16 residues. The ends lost 7 bases at V and 6 bases at J; junction bases unmatched: 17. Germline-derived CDR1 and CDR2 are MNHNY and SVGAGI (reference sequence). The CDR3 DNA reads as TGTGCCAGCATAGGACGGGACAGCCCCCCCTGGGATGGCTACACCTTC. Encoded protein: CASIGRDSPPWDGYTF.

The V and J genes are TRBV28 and TRBJ1-4, with D tentatively TRBD1 (5 bases). Trimming cost V 1 base and J 8 bases, with 14 bases left between them. The CDR3 covers 15 residues. CDR1 MDHEN and CDR2 SYDVKM come from the germline V gene. The CDR3 DNA is TGTGCCAGCAGTTTATACGGGGGGTCGGCCGAAAAACTGTTTTTT. This gives the protein CASSLYGGSAEKLFF.

This clonotype was observed a handful of times. The rearrangement joins TRBV28 to TRBJ1-3; no clear D gene. Germline CDR1 and CDR2: MDHEN and SYDVKM. Trimming stripped 5 bases from V and 0 bases from J, with 11 bases between. The CDR3 runs 15 residues. The CDR3 nucleotides read TGTGCCAGCAGTGATAACCGACACTCTGGAAACACCATATATTTT. Its translation: CASSDNRHSGNTIYF.